Listed below are T cell receptor beta chains from one sample, sequenced in a study of blood T cells in healthy people across ages. One entry per CDR3 protein, called by TCRdb with MiXCR from the 5' RACE reads. The sample carries around 990,000 distinct CDR3 sequences, approximately 38% recorded once. Input material: blood. The source of these receptors is a man between 18 and 29 years old in good health. The CDR3 runs from the conserved cysteine through the conserved F or W. D genes are given only for firm matches. For some rows the clone size is stated as once, few or many, or as a class when expanded; others skip it.

CDR3nt	CDR3aa	v_gene	j_gene	d_gene	abundance
TGTGCCAGCAGTGTAAACGACAATGAAGCTTTCTTT	CASSVNDNEAFF	TRBV2	TRBJ1-1	.	.
TGTGCCAGCAGTTTTTACGCTGGGACAGATACGCAGTATTTT	CASSFYAGTDTQYF	TRBV12-3/TRBV12-4	TRBJ2-3	.	few
TGTGCCAGCAGCTTAACGGAGGGAACAAACACCGGGGGGCTGTTTTTT	CASSLTEGTNTGGLFF	TRBV13	TRBJ2-2	.	once
TGTGCCAGCAGTGACCACAGGGGGGTTATCGGCACAGATACGCAGTATTTT	CASSDHRGVIGTDTQYF	TRBV28	TRBJ2-3	TRBD1	few
TGCGCCAGCAGCCAAGAGGGTGTTGTCAGCACAGATACGCAGTATTTT	CASSQEGVVSTDTQYF	TRBV4-1	TRBJ2-3	.	.
TGTGCCAGCAGAGGGACTAGCGGGGGGGCCTACAATGAGCAGTTCTTC	CASRGTSGGAYNEQFF	TRBV7-2	TRBJ2-1	TRBD2	.
TGTGCCAGCAGTGACCACCTTCGGGCAGTATCAGGCTACACCTTC	CASSDHLRAVSGYTF	TRBV25-1	TRBJ1-2	.	few
TGCAGCGCTGAGGACACCGCGGTGTTCTACAATGAGCAGTTCTTC	CSAEDTAVFYNEQFF	TRBV29-1	TRBJ2-1	.	.
TGTGCCGGCAGCTCCCGGGACAGGGGTGACAATGAGCAGTTCTTC	CAGSSRDRGDNEQFF	TRBV13	TRBJ2-1	TRBD1	.
TGCGCCAGCAGCCAAGATATCGGGGTCCCCCAGCATTTT	CASSQDIGVPQHF	TRBV4-3	TRBJ1-5	.	few
TGCAGTGCTAGTGGAACCGGACTAGCGGTCCCCACAGATACGCAGTATTTT	CSASGTGLAVPTDTQYF	TRBV20-1	TRBJ2-3	TRBD2	.
TGTGCCAGCAGCCCAGGGTACTATAATTCACCCCTCCACTTT	CASSPGYYNSPLHF	TRBV7-3	TRBJ1-6	.	few
TGTGCCAGCAGTAGAACCGTATTGGGGCCGACAGGGGTTAATGAAAAACTGTTTTTT	CASSRTVLGPTGVNEKLFF	TRBV6-1	TRBJ1-4	TRBD1	.
TGTGTCTGGAGTGTTCGTACAGGGAGGACTCAGCCCCAGCATTTT	CVWSVRTGRTQPQHF	TRBV30	TRBJ1-5	.	.
TGCGCCAGCAGCTTGGCAACCGGAGTTTATGGCTACACCTTC	CASSLATGVYGYTF	TRBV5-1	TRBJ1-2	.	many
TGTGCCAGCAGCTTAGTTTCCGGACCGGATTTCTATGGCTACACCTTC	CASSLVSGPDFYGYTF	TRBV7-2	TRBJ1-2	.	.
TGTGCCAGCAGCGTAGTCGGCGGGTCCCCCTACAATGAGCAGTTCTTC	CASSVVGGSPYNEQFF	TRBV9	TRBJ2-1	.	.
TGCAGTGCTAGTTCCAGCTATGGCTACACCTTC	CSASSSYGYTF	TRBV20-1	TRBJ1-2	.	.
TGTGCCAGCAGCACCCAGCCGGGGCTCCACGAGACCCAGTACTTC	CASSTQPGLHETQYF	TRBV9	TRBJ2-5	.	.
TGTGCCAGCAGCTTCGACACAGAAGAGACCCAGTACTTC	CASSFDTEETQYF	TRBV13	TRBJ2-5	.	many
TGCGCCAGCAGCTTCCCACCCCGCGGACAGGGCCTTTCTAACTATGGCTACACCTTC	CASSFPPRGQGLSNYGYTF	TRBV5-1	TRBJ1-2	TRBD1	few
TGTGCCAGCAGTAGCCTCAACCCGGGACTACACACAGATACGCAGTATTTT	CASSSLNPGLHTDTQYF	TRBV6-1	TRBJ2-3	TRBD2	many
TGTGCCAGCAGTTTAAGGGACAGGGTTAACGAGCAGTACTTC	CASSLRDRVNEQYF	TRBV12-3/TRBV12-4	TRBJ2-7	TRBD1	.
TGTGCCAGCAGCCAAGGGACCGGGACTTGGAATGAGCAGTTCTTC	CASSQGTGTWNEQFF	TRBV3-1	TRBJ2-1	.	few
TGTGCCATCAGAGCGCTACAGGGGAAAGGGGAAAAACTGTTTTTT	CAIRALQGKGEKLFF	TRBV10-3	TRBJ1-4	TRBD1	few
TGTGCCAGCCACAGGTCCTACAATGAGCAGTACTTC	CASHRSYNEQYF	TRBV7-9	TRBJ2-7	.	.
TGTGCCAGCAGTTCCTTGGACGAGACAGATACGCAGTATTTT	CASSSLDETDTQYF	TRBV12-3/TRBV12-4	TRBJ2-3	.	.
TGTGCCACAGCCGTTTCGAGCTCCTACAATGAGCAGTACTTC	CATAVSSSYNEQYF	TRBV10-3	TRBJ2-7	.	.
TGTGCCATCAGTGGAGAGGGCTACATCTACGAGCAGTACTTC	CAISGEGYIYEQYF	TRBV10-3	TRBJ2-7	.	.
TGTGCCAGCAGCCCCGGGACCAAGAGCGGCTACACCTTC	CASSPGTKSGYTF	TRBV7-9	TRBJ1-2	.	.
TGTGCCAGCAGGAAGGGGACTAGCACCTACAATGAGCAGTACTTC	CASRKGTSTYNEQYF	TRBV7-2	TRBJ2-7	TRBD2	.
TGTGCCAGCAGCTCCTCCCTACTACCCTATGGCTACACCTTC	CASSSSLLPYGYTF	TRBV7-9	TRBJ1-2	.	few
TGTGCCAGCAGAGTAACTAGCGGGAGTAAAGATACGCAGTATTTT	CASRVTSGSKDTQYF	TRBV6-6	TRBJ2-3	TRBD2	.
TGTGCCACCAGCGGACCGACAGGTTCGAGCTCCTACAATGAGCAGTTCTTC	CATSGPTGSSSYNEQFF	TRBV15	TRBJ2-1	.	.
TGTGCCGGCGTTGTGGGCAGGCAGGGCGGAAACACCATATATTTT	CAGVVGRQGGNTIYF	TRBV30	TRBJ1-3	.	.
TGTGCCAGCAGCGTAGCTTCTGAGCAGTACTTC	CASSVASEQYF	TRBV9	TRBJ2-7	.	.
TGTGCCATCAGTTGGGGACAGCTCTCCTACAATGAGCAGTTCTTC	CAISWGQLSYNEQFF	TRBV10-3	TRBJ2-1	TRBD1	few
TGTGCCAGCAGTTATAATCCCCCCAATGAGCAGTTCTTC	CASSYNPPNEQFF	TRBV6-2/TRBV6-3	TRBJ2-1	.	.
TGTGCCATCAGTGACCTGGGACAGTACAATGAGCAGTACTTC	CAISDLGQYNEQYF	TRBV10-3	TRBJ2-7	TRBD1	few
TGTGCCAGCAGCTTAAAAGGGCCGCGAAACTATGACTACACCTTC	CASSLKGPRNYDYTF	TRBV7-3	TRBJ1-2	.	few
TGTGCCAGCAGCTTAGAGGGTAGCGGGGTTTCATCCACCATCACAGATACGCAGTATTTT	CASSLEGSGVSSTITDTQYF	TRBV7-8	TRBJ2-3	TRBD2	few
TGTGCCACCAGTGATTTTGGCGGCAGTGGCTACACCTTC	CATSDFGGSGYTF	TRBV24-1	TRBJ1-2	.	.
TGTGCCACCAGTGGGCCAGGGGATACGCAGTATTTT	CATSGPGDTQYF	TRBV24-1	TRBJ2-3	.	.
TGTGCCATCAGTGTAGAGAGGGACGGTGAAGCTTTCTTT	CAISVERDGEAFF	TRBV10-3	TRBJ1-1	.	.
TGTGCCAGCAGTTTTTCTGGACAGAAATACGAGCAGTACTTC	CASSFSGQKYEQYF	TRBV12-3/TRBV12-4	TRBJ2-7	.	many
TGTGCCAGCACCCTACTAGGGGGGGGGCTGACAGATACGCAGTATTTT	CASTLLGGGLTDTQYF	TRBV6-6	TRBJ2-3	.	.
TGCAGTGCTAGGACAGGGGCCAGCACAGATACGCAGTATTTT	CSARTGASTDTQYF	TRBV20-1	TRBJ2-3	TRBD1	few
TGCAGTGCTAGCGGGGGGCGCAGAGGCTACACCTTC	CSASGGRRGYTF	TRBV20-1	TRBJ1-2	.	.